The entry below describes one TCR beta chain. The target antigen is unknown. The assay was immunoSEQ multiplex PCR, and TCRdb's table has in-frame clones only and misses some. Of around 30,000 clones listed, around 93% are singletons. These data come from a study of T cells in localized non-small cell lung cancer. Notes on the study in general: Sequencing was restricted to one tumor region; therefore, heterogeneity remains possible. Patients showing higher blood T cell density tended to see longer overall survival. Across samples, adjacent lung featured a median roughly 60 of the top 100 tumor clones. Uninvolved adjacent lung showed higher T cell clonality than tumor.

This sequence originates from a female donor of 60 years or more with stage I lung adenocarcinoma. The sequenced sample was peripheral blood, obtained before any cancer treatment.

The CDR3 DNA sequence: TGCGCCAGCAGTGAGGGTAGCCCCGGGGAGCTGTTTTTT. It translates to CASSEGSPGELFF. This chain connects TRBV10-1 to TRBJ2-2, with D uncertain. Trimming left V 2 bases short and J 6 bases short, with 7 bases between. The CDR3 spans 13 residues. Germline V lookup: CDR1 WNHNN, CDR2 SYGVQD (reference sequence).